This T cell receptor (beta chain) was observed in a study of T-cell reconstitution after alpha-beta-depleted transplantation in children (dated by TCRdb to about 2016). As for the study more broadly: Using TCR repertoire profiling, the study followed T-cell immune reconstitution in a quantitative way in children after TCRalphabeta/CD19-depleted allogeneic hematopoietic cell transplantation.

General conclusions and limits of the study: The frequencies of hyperexpanded clones fell over the following months, and after one year, T-cell counts and TCRbeta diversity were mostly attributed to newly produced T cells. In some patients, the high TCRbeta diversity seen at day 60 was put down to recipient T cells and intrathymic progenitors that had survived conditioning. The apparently early recovery of alphabetaT-cell counts about two months after transplant reportedly depended on only several hundred rapidly expanded clones that came from non-depleted graft cells.

The treatment or condition label, as the study defines it: allogeneic hematopoietic cell transplantation with graft depleted of TCRalphabeta T cells and CD19 B cells. Transplant recipients were children who received TCRalphabeta/CD19-depleted allogeneic hematopoietic cell grafts. Ten or more counts support this clonotype. Its specific antigen is unknown. No base quality information exists; no much larger clone differs at one position. Libraries were made using PCR. Instrument used: Illumina HiSeq 2500. TCR library preparation used molecular barcoding, with unique molecular identifiers applied to normalize quantification of the TCRbeta repertoire. TCRdb handled the public reads itself, with Q25 trimming in fastp and clone calling in MiXCR, and kept productive beta chains. Each entry merges the rows of one CDR3 protein and shows their most common DNA and genes. The sample includes over 200,000 distinct CDR3 sequences, with around 9.9% observed a single time. The top ten constitute approximately 30% of the sample.

This TCR was sampled from a child younger than two with acute myeloid leukemia, due to receive a stem cell transplant. The material sequenced was PBMCs, taken before TCRalphabeta/CD19-depleted stem cell transplant.

The sequence in DNA is TGTGCCAGCGCCAGAGCTCCGGGACAGGGGTCAGATACGCAGTATTTT. This gives the protein CASARAPGQGSDTQYF. Rearrangement joined TRBV7-3 to TRBJ2-3; 10 central bases correspond to TRBD1. Via the germline V gene, CDR1 is SGHTA and CDR2 FQGTGA. The CDR3 runs 16 residues from the cysteine to the phenylalanine. The entry retains the CDR3 DNA only, 48 bases that are in frame from base 1. Compared with germline, V lacks 8 bases and J lacks 4 bases; bases without a gene match: 12.